The 17 T cell receptor beta chains listed next were all sequenced from one sample in a study of shared clonotypes between healthy human individuals. Here immunoSEQ multiplex PCR was the method, and the copy in TCRdb shows in-frame clones only, minus some. In the table there are more than 900,000 clones, 70% to 80% of which are singletons. Input material: memory CD4+ T cells from PBMCs. The subset: CD45RA-negative fraction. These receptors came from a man aged 18 to 35 in good health. Some clones in this sample may be carry-over from other donors' samples.

Worth noting for this clone: Possible read error: a much larger clone is one base away. This CDR3 is also generated by other DNA sequences in the sample. The chain employs TRBV7-2 and TRBJ2-3; TRBD2 might be the D (6 bases). V shed 5 bases and J shed 4 bases, with 7 bases lying between them. Germline CDR1 reads SGHTA; CDR2 reads FQGNSA. This CDR3 spans 12 amino acids. The chain's CDR3 is CASSPGADTQYF. The DNA for the CDR3 is TGTGCCAGCAGCCCGGGGGCAGATACGCAGTATTTT.

This clone was counted once. The gene calls are TRBV4-1 and TRBJ2-5, with TRBD1 matching 9 bases. The germline V gene encodes CDR1 MGHRA and CDR2 YSYEKL. Unmatched junction bases numbered 7, after V lost 2 bases and J lost 6 bases. CDR3 length equals 15 residues. The CDR3 DNA reads TGCGCCAGCAGCCAACCCGGGACAGGGCAGCAGACCCAGTACTTC. As protein: CASSQPGTGQQTQYF.

The chain has TRBV14 and TRBJ2-7, with D hard to call. Germline V gene lookup returns CDR1 SGHDN and CDR2 FVKESK. V was pared by 4 bases and J by 5 bases, with 21 bases between. The CDR3 extends over 16 amino acids. The CDR3 nucleotides are TGTGCCAGCAGCCTTATAGTGCCATCGGGCAAAAACGAGCAGTACTTC. Translated, it gives CASSLIVPSGKNEQYF.

This chain joins TRBV5-1 and TRBJ2-7; 9 positions agree with TRBD1. CDR1 and CDR2 from the germline V gene are SGHRS and YFSETQ. The CDR3 sequence is 12 residues long. The V segment lost 4 bases and the J segment 13 bases; nucleotides outside the gene matches: 9. The CDR3 sequence is CASSAGTGMFYF. Written as DNA, the CDR3 is TGCGCCAGCAGCGCCGGGACAGGGATGTTTTACTTC.

This sequence joins TRBV7-2 and TRBJ1-5; 9 bases match TRBD1. Germline V gene lookup returns CDR1 SGHTA and CDR2 FQGNSA. This CDR3 contains 16 residues. Trimming took 5 bases from V and 7 from J; bases not matched to a gene: 12. CDR3 residues: CASSPLGTGSGQPQHF. The CDR3 DNA follows: TGTGCCAGCAGCCCGTTAGGGACAGGGAGCGGGCAGCCCCAGCATTTT.

This clone was seen a few times. The V gene is TRBV11-2, the J gene TRBJ2-5, with D perhaps matching TRBD2 (5 bases). Trimming cost V 5 bases and J 5 bases, with 15 bases left between them. CDR3 length equals 14 residues. The V gene's germline CDR1 is SGHAT and CDR2 FQNNGV. CDR3 DNA sequence: TGTGCCAGCAGCCCGGTGGTAGGCGGGGAGACCCAGTACTTC. Its protein product is CASSPVVGGETQYF.

This chain connects TRBV2 to TRBJ2-7, with D possibly being TRBD1 or TRBD2 (5 bases each). CDR1 is SNHLY, CDR2 FYNNEI, per germline. Trimming took 7 bases from V and 0 from J, leaving 16 bases between them. This CDR3 comprises 15 residues. DNA of the CDR3: TGTGCCAGCATGGATTCGGGACGGGGCTCCTACGAGCAGTACTTC. It codes for CASMDSGRGSYEQYF.

V gene TRBV7-8 combines with J gene TRBJ2-7, with TRBD1 matching 7 bases. The CDR3 totals 14 residues. The V and J ends lost 6 bases and 3 bases, in that order; junction bases with no gene match: 8. CDR1 is SGHVS, CDR2 FQNEAQ, per germline. Here the CDR3 DNA reads TGTGCCAGCAGTCATCCGGGACAGATCTACGAGCAGTACTTC. Translated, it gives CASSHPGQIYEQYF.

This chain joins TRBV9 and TRBJ2-7; 8 bases fit TRBD2. J was trimmed by 4 bases and V by 2 bases; bases with no gene match: 8. The CDR3 spans 15 residues. Germline loops: CDR1 SGDLS, CDR2 YYNGEE. The CDR3 nucleotides read TGTGCCAGCAGCGTGGGGGGAGCGGGAGCATACGAGCAGTACTTC. Translation: CASSVGGAGAYEQYF.

This clone came up a few times. Other DNA sequences within the sample encode an identical CDR3. The chain uses TRBV18 and TRBJ2-1; D gene ambiguous. V lost 1 base to trimming and J lost 9 bases, with 4 bases between them. The CDR3 runs to 11 residues. The germline V gene encodes CDR1 KGHSH and CDR2 LQKENI. The CDR3 loop reads CASSPLGEQFF. The CDR3 DNA follows: TGTGCCAGCTCACCACTTGGTGAGCAGTTCTTC.

The CDR3 nucleotides are TGCAGTGCTGGGGGGGGAGATGGCTACACCTTC. Residues: CSAGGGDGYTF. The chain recombines TRBV20-1 with TRBJ1-2; perhaps TRBD1 as D (5 bases). CDR3 size: 11 residues. Germline V gene data show CDR1 as DFQATT and CDR2 as SNEGSKA (reference sequence). V was shortened by 5 bases and J by 6 bases, with 10 bases between the two germline ends.

The chain is built from TRBV4-1 and TRBJ1-1; 10 bases are shared with TRBD1. CDR1 MGHRA and CDR2 YSYEKL come from the germline V gene. V shed 8 bases and J 3 bases; nucleotides not matched to a gene: 6. The CDR3 has 14 residues. CDR3 in amino acids: CASGQGVEDTEAFF. CDR3 sequence (DNA): TGCGCCAGCGGACAGGGGGTTGAAGACACTGAAGCTTTCTTT.

The V gene is TRBV6-6, the J gene TRBJ2-1; weak D call: TRBD2 (5 bases). CDR3 size: 14 residues. Germline lookup yields CDR1 MNHNY and CDR2 SVGAGI (reference sequence). DNA for the CDR3: TGTGCAGAAGCTGGAGCGGACTCCTACAATGAGCAGTTCTTC. As protein: CAEAGADSYNEQFF.

The chain couples TRBV4-2 to TRBJ2-3; 13 bases map to TRBD2. Germline V gene lookup returns CDR1 LGHNA and CDR2 YNFKEQ. The CDR3 is 16 amino acids. V shed 4 bases and J 4 bases; nucleotides not matched to a gene: 5. CDR3 protein: CASSLRLAGGADTQYF. The CDR3 DNA reads as TGTGCCAGCAGCCTACGACTAGCGGGAGGCGCAGATACGCAGTATTTT.

As regards this clone: One base separates it from a far larger clone, so it is likely a read error. The J gene is TRBJ2-5, the V gene TRBV11-2; D gene uncertain. The CDR3 extends over 12 amino acids. V was clipped by 3 bases and J by 5 bases, with 7 bases between them. From germline, CDR1 is SGHAT and CDR2 FQNNGV. The CDR3 spells CASSFARETQYF. CDR3 nucleotides: TGTGCCAGCAGCTTTGCTCGGGAGACCCAGTACTTC.

The V gene is TRBV27, the J gene TRBJ2-3, with 11 bases fitting TRBD2. The CDR3 has 16 residues. Germline V gives CDR1 MNHEY, CDR2 SMNVEV (reference sequence). J lost 1 base, V lost 6 bases, and 6 bases had no gene match. The CDR3 DNA reads TGTGCCAGCAGCCCGGGACTAGCGGCACGCACAGATACGCAGTATTTT. Encoded protein: CASSPGLAARTDTQYF.

V gene TRBV7-3 combines with J gene TRBJ1-5; D uncertain. There are 19 residues in the CDR3. Trimming took off 4 bases at V and 0 bases at J, with 22 bases between the two ends. Looked up from germline, CDR1 is SGHTA and CDR2 is FQGTGA. CDR3 in DNA: TGTGCCAGCAGCTCGGGCACATGCCGTCAAGACATTAGCAATCAGCCCCAGCATTTT. Protein product: CASSSGTCRQDISNQPQHF.